A selection of T cell receptor beta chains follows, all from one sample in a study of human T cells and chemical hapten exposure. Each CDR3 protein is one row after TCRdb ran MiXCR on the RACE reads. The top ten hold under 2.5% of the sample, which has about 120,000 distinct CDR3 sequences, about 10% seen once. The sequencing used whole blood, collected in connection with sensitization to the hapten diphenylcyclopropenone (DPC). These receptors were collected from a woman aged 45-65 years with alopecia areata. Some clones in this sample may be carry-over from other donors' samples. The CDR3 runs from the conserved cysteine through the conserved F or W. The order of the fields is CDR3 protein, CDR3 DNA, clone size, D gene, J gene, V gene. D genes are given only for firm matches. Size is omitted from some rows. Given values are once, few, many or a class for expanded clones.

CDR3aa: CASSSGTTNTGELFF; CDR3nt: TGTGCCAGCAGTTCCGGGACAACGAACACCGGGGAGCTGTTTTTT; abundance: -; d_gene: -; j_gene: TRBJ2-2; v_gene: TRBV12-3/TRBV12-4
CDR3aa: CSAGSGGVSYEQYF; CDR3nt: TGCAGTGCTGGTAGCGGGGGGGTCTCCTACGAGCAGTACTTC; abundance: -; d_gene: TRBD2; j_gene: TRBJ2-7; v_gene: TRBV20-1
CDR3aa: CASSSGGLVGPSSYNEQFF; CDR3nt: TGTGCCAGCAGCTCGGGGGGACTAGTAGGGCCTAGCTCCTACAATGAGCAGTTCTTC; abundance: few; d_gene: TRBD2; j_gene: TRBJ2-1; v_gene: TRBV12-3/TRBV12-4
CDR3aa: CASSQPTGEGQPQHF; CDR3nt: TGTGCCAGCAGCCAACCGACAGGGGAAGGTCAGCCCCAGCATTTT; abundance: once; d_gene: TRBD1; j_gene: TRBJ1-5; v_gene: TRBV4-2
CDR3aa: CSAQRRLAGGTDTQYF; CDR3nt: TGCAGTGCCCAGAGGCGTCTAGCGGGAGGCACAGATACGCAGTATTTT; abundance: few; d_gene: TRBD2; j_gene: TRBJ2-3; v_gene: TRBV20-1
CDR3aa: CSVGARGTDTQYF; CDR3nt: TGCAGCGTTGGGGCACGGGGCACAGATACGCAGTATTTT; abundance: many; d_gene: -; j_gene: TRBJ2-3; v_gene: TRBV29-1
CDR3aa: CASRGTSIDEQYF; CDR3nt: TGTGCCAGCAGGGGGACTAGTATCGACGAGCAGTACTTC; abundance: many; d_gene: TRBD2; j_gene: TRBJ2-7; v_gene: TRBV7-9
CDR3aa: CASSTGSGTEAFF; CDR3nt: TGTGCCAGCAGTACAGGGTCGGGAACTGAAGCTTTCTTT; abundance: -; d_gene: -; j_gene: TRBJ1-1; v_gene: TRBV6-5
CDR3aa: CASSFWDGYEQYF; CDR3nt: TGTGCCAGCAGCTTTTGGGACGGCTACGAGCAGTACTTC; abundance: many; d_gene: -; j_gene: TRBJ2-7; v_gene: TRBV7-2
CDR3aa: CATGQGFSYNEQFF; CDR3nt: TGTGCCACCGGCCAAGGGTTCTCCTACAATGAGCAGTTCTTC; abundance: few; d_gene: -; j_gene: TRBJ2-1; v_gene: TRBV15
CDR3aa: CASSPRDRVTETQYF; CDR3nt: TGTGCCAGCAGCCCGAGGGACAGGGTCACAGAGACCCAGTACTTC; abundance: few; d_gene: TRBD1; j_gene: TRBJ2-5; v_gene: TRBV11-2
CDR3aa: CASSEGDTYEQYF; CDR3nt: TGTGCCAGCTCAGAAGGGGATACCTACGAGCAGTACTTC; abundance: few; d_gene: -; j_gene: TRBJ2-7; v_gene: TRBV28
CDR3aa: CAWSRIRDYGYTF; CDR3nt: TGTGCCTGGAGTAGGATACGGGACTATGGCTACACCTTC; abundance: few; d_gene: -; j_gene: TRBJ1-2; v_gene: TRBV30
CDR3aa: CASSYGAGVVTGELFF; CDR3nt: TGCGCCAGCAGCTATGGAGCAGGGGTAGTCACCGGGGAGCTGTTTTTT; abundance: -; d_gene: -; j_gene: TRBJ2-2; v_gene: TRBV5-1
CDR3aa: CASRQENYGYTF; CDR3nt: TGTGCCAGCAGGCAGGAGAACTATGGCTACACCTTC; abundance: -; d_gene: -; j_gene: TRBJ1-2; v_gene: TRBV27
CDR3aa: CASSQDPGTGRGNEQFF; CDR3nt: TGCGCCAGCAGCCAAGATCCGGGGACAGGGAGGGGCAATGAGCAGTTCTTC; abundance: -; d_gene: TRBD1; j_gene: TRBJ2-1; v_gene: TRBV4-3